This passage covers 23 T cell receptor beta chains from one sample sequenced in a study of Ad26.COV2.S vaccination and SARS-CoV-2 variants. Sequencing was performed with immunoSEQ multiplex PCR; in TCRdb, only in-frame clones are kept and a portion is missing. The profile shows 300,000 to 350,000 clones, around 89% of them singletons. Treatment meaning: around 19 received Ad26.COV2.S at low or high dose, single or two shots; roughly 5 received placebo; per-sample allocation not given. Material that was analyzed had been drawn on day 63 after the first vaccine or placebo injection. The sample in question was peripheral blood, obtained in a trial of Ad26.COV2.S vaccine versus placebo. The source of these receptors is a person between 18 and 65 years old who received the Ad26.COV2.S COVID-19 vaccine or a placebo.

The J gene is TRBJ2-6, the V gene TRBV11-2, with TRBD2 matching over 12 bases. The CDR3 is 17 residues long. Losses at the gene ends were 5 bases for V and 3 bases for J; bases not matched to a gene: 5. Germline values: CDR1 SGHAT, CDR2 FQNNGV. The CDR3 reads CASSPSGGAFGANVLTF. Here the CDR3 DNA reads TGTGCCAGCAGCCCTAGCGGGGGGGCCTTTGGGGCCAACGTCCTGACTTTC. The whole variable domain, filled in from reference TRBV11-2 and TRBJ2-6, reads EAGVAQSPRYKIIEKRQSVAFWCNPISGHATLYWYQQILGQGPKLLIQFQNNGVVDDSQLPKDRFSAERLKGVDSTLKIQPAKLEDSAVYLCASSPSGGAFGANVLTFGAGSRLTVL.

V and J are TRBV6-2 or TRBV6-3 and TRBJ2-7, with D perhaps matching TRBD1 (8 bases). The germline CDR1 and CDR2 sequences are MNHEY and SVGEGT. The length of the CDR3 is 14 residues. The V and J ends lost 5 bases and 6 bases respectively, with 17 bases between them. The CDR3 nucleotides are TGTGCCAGCAGTCTGACAGGGGAGCGGGGCGAGCAGTACTTC. Translating it yields CASSLTGERGEQYF.

This clone occurred once. The chain is built from TRBV12-3 or TRBV12-4 and TRBJ1-5; 7 positions agree with TRBD1. V dropped 3 bases and J dropped 13; count of bases not matched to a gene: 6. This CDR3 region has 12 residues. CDR3 in amino acids: CASSFGQDIQHF. The CDR3 region has the DNA TGTGCCAGCAGTTTTGGACAGGACATACAGCATTTT.

This chain links TRBV3-1 (or the pseudogene TRBV3-2) with TRBJ2-1, with 8 bases aligning to TRBD2. V lost 1 base to trimming and J lost 2 bases; unmatched junction nucleotides: 7. Germline V lookup: CDR1 LGHDT, CDR2 YNNKEL (reference sequence). The CDR3 loop spans 17 amino acids. The CDR3 region is CASSQGASGRTYNEQFF. In nucleotides, the CDR3 is TGTGCCAGCAGCCAAGGGGCTAGCGGGCGGACCTACAATGAGCAGTTCTTC.

The rearrangement uses TRBV10-2 and TRBJ2-1, with D perhaps matching TRBD1 (6 bases). CDR3 length equals 13 residues. V gave up 7 bases and J gave up 7 bases, with 14 bases separating them. Germline V lookup: CDR1 WSHSY, CDR2 SAAADI. The CDR3 DNA reads TGCGCCAGCACCGACAGGCTTGAGAATGAGCAGTTCTTC. It yields the protein CASTDRLENEQFF.

The chain joins TRBV12-5 to TRBJ2-7, with 11 nucleotides matching TRBD2. The CDR3 runs 17 residues. CDR1 LGHNT and CDR2 FRNRAP come from the germline V gene. The ends lost 1 base at V and 2 bases at J; junction bases unmatched: 7. DNA of the CDR3: TGTGCTAGTGGTTTGGCGCGTCCGGGACTAGCGGCCTACGAGCAGTACTTC. Translated, it gives CASGLARPGLAAYEQYF.

The chain couples TRBV6-2 or TRBV6-3 to TRBJ2-1, with 13 bases lining up with TRBD2. CDR1 is MNHEY, CDR2 SVGEGT, per germline. The junction had 10 bases not matched to a gene; V was cut back by 0 bases and J by 8 bases. The CDR3 has 18 residues. The CDR3 sequence is CASSYSIRTSGSVDEQFF. Here the CDR3 DNA reads TGTGCCAGCAGTTACTCGATCCGGACTAGCGGGAGTGTCGATGAGCAGTTCTTC.

The chain has TRBV11-2 and TRBJ2-2, with a tentative D call TRBD2 (6 bases). CDR3 length: 13 residues. The V gene lost 5 bases and the J gene lost 4 bases, with 8 bases spanning the gap. Germline CDR1 reads SGHAT; CDR2 reads FQNNGV. CDR3 sequence (DNA): TGTGCCAGCAGCCGGGACTCCACCGGGGAGCTGTTTTTT. This sequence encodes CASSRDSTGELFF.

CDR3: CASSGYKSSYNEQFF. CDR3 nucleotide sequence: TGTGCCAGCAGCGGATATAAGAGCTCCTACAATGAGCAGTTCTTC. This sequence joins TRBV11-3 and TRBJ2-1; D is uncertain. There are 15 residues in the CDR3. The V end was cut by 5 bases, the J end by 0 bases, with 11 bases between. Germline CDR1 reads SGHNT; CDR2 reads YENEEA.

The chain has TRBV5-5 and TRBJ1-5, with TRBD1 as a possible D gene (6 bases). V lost 1 base to trimming and J lost 7 bases, with 15 bases between them. Germline-derived CDR1 and CDR2 are SGHKS and YYEKEE (reference sequence). The CDR3 covers 15 residues. This CDR3 reads CASSLSVGGQQPQHF. CDR3 nucleotides: TGTGCCAGCAGCTTGTCTGTAGGGGGACAACAGCCCCAGCATTTT.

The chain recombines TRBV5-4 with TRBJ1-4; 7 bases fit TRBD1. Germline V CDR1 and CDR2: SGHNT, YYREEE (reference sequence). This CDR3 has 14 amino acids. V dropped 3 bases and J dropped 8; count of bases not matched to a gene: 7. CDR3 DNA sequence: TGTGCCAGCAGCTCCCGGGACAGAGGAGAAAAACTGTTTTTT. Encoded protein: CASSSRDRGEKLFF.

V usage is TRBV9 and J usage is TRBJ2-7; D gene unclear. V lost 0 bases and J lost 0, with 7 bases in between. This CDR3 comprises 14 residues. CDR1 is SGDLS and CDR2 is YYNGEE in the germline V gene. The CDR3 here is CASSVAPNSYEQYF. The DNA for the CDR3 is TGTGCCAGCAGCGTAGCGCCGAACTCCTACGAGCAGTACTTC. Combining the CDR3 with reference TRBV9 and TRBJ2-7 gives the whole variable domain DSGVTQTPKHLITATGQRVTLRCSPRSGDLSVYWYQQSLDQGLQFLIQYYNGEERAKGNILERFSAQQFPDLHSELNLSSLELGDSALYFCASSVAPNSYEQYFGPGTRLTVT.

V is TRBV6-5 and J is TRBJ2-3, with D maybe TRBD2 (6 bases). There are 15 residues in the CDR3. Trimming cost V 3 bases and J 2 bases, with 12 bases left between them. From germline, CDR1 is MNHEY and CDR2 SVGAGI. The CDR3 DNA follows: TGTGCCAGCAGTTATCGCGGGGCCCCCACAGATACGCAGTATTTT. Its translation is CASSYRGAPTDTQYF.

In its sample, this clone was seen once. This chain links TRBV5-1 with TRBJ1-3, with D tentatively TRBD1 (5 bases). The CDR3 contains 15 residues. Trimming removed 6 bases at V and 0 bases at J, with 13 bases between. CDR1 is SGHRS, CDR2 YFSETQ, per germline. The CDR3 DNA follows: TGCGCCAGCACCCCACGGGGGAGCTCTGGAAACACCATATATTTT. Translating it yields CASTPRGSSGNTIYF.

This chain links TRBV5-4 with TRBJ1-1; tentative D call: TRBD1 (6 bases). V shed 3 bases and J shed 2 bases, with 11 bases lying between them. CDR3 length equals 14 residues. CDR1 and CDR2 from the germline V gene are SGHNT and YYREEE (reference sequence). CDR3 in amino acids: CASSSTGENTEAFF. For the CDR3, the DNA is TGTGCCAGCAGCTCGACAGGTGAAAACACTGAAGCTTTCTTT.

The rearrangement uses TRBV11-2 and TRBJ2-1, with 8 bases matching TRBD2. There are 17 residues in the CDR3. V shed 4 bases and J 4 bases; nucleotides not matched to a gene: 12. Per germline, CDR1 SGHAT and CDR2 FQNNGV. CDR3 bases: TGTGCCAGCAGCTGGAGGAGGGACGGGGGGGCTTACAATGAGCAGTTCTTC. This codes for CASSWRRDGGAYNEQFF.

This clone was counted once. The chain couples TRBV9 to TRBJ2-1, with D perhaps TRBD1 (6 bases). Germline V lookup: CDR1 SGDLS, CDR2 YYNGEE. V was trimmed by 4 bases and J by 13 bases, leaving 18 bases between them. The CDR3 contains 13 residues. The CDR3 region has the DNA TGTGCCAGCAGCACTTCAATACAGGGTTACCAGTTCTTC. Encoded protein: CASSTSIQGYQFF.

The chain has TRBV3-1 (or the pseudogene TRBV3-2) and TRBJ2-3; D is unclear. The V end lost 0 bases, the J end lost 0 bases, and 13 bases lay between the germline ends. Germline assignment: CDR1 LGHDT and CDR2 YNNKEL (reference sequence). The CDR3 contains 17 residues. CDR3 sequence (DNA): TGTGCCAGCAGCCAAGATGTAGGGCAGCTTAGCACAGATACGCAGTATTTT. The encoded protein is CASSQDVGQLSTDTQYF.

V and J are TRBV19 and TRBJ1-4; D perhaps matches TRBD1 (5 bases). Germline CDR1 reads LNHDA; CDR2 reads SQIVND (reference sequence). The CDR3 spans 17 residues. The germline V and J ends were trimmed by 4 bases and 3 bases, with 18 bases remaining between them. The CDR3 sequence is CASSRGRRGSSNEKLFF. In nucleotides, the CDR3 is TGTGCCAGTAGTAGAGGACGGAGGGGCTCATCTAATGAAAAACTGTTTTTT.

The chain employs TRBV12-5 and TRBJ2-3, with a weak D call TRBD1 (6 bases). CDR1 is LGHNT and CDR2 is FRNRAP in the germline V gene. V was shortened by 0 bases and J by 0 bases, with 7 bases between the two germline ends. The CDR3 totals 15 residues. The DNA for the CDR3 is TGTGCTAGTGGTTTGGTACAGGGAAGCACAGATACGCAGTATTTT. Amino acids: CASGLVQGSTDTQYF.

V gene TRBV9 combines with J gene TRBJ1-6, with D maybe TRBD1 (6 bases). Germline values: CDR1 SGDLS, CDR2 YYNGEE. The CDR3 runs to 16 residues. Trimming removed 4 bases from V and 7 bases from J, with 18 bases in between. CDR3 DNA: TGTGCCAGCAGCCCGCCCCCACAGGGCGCGAATTCACCCCTCCACTTT. This gives the protein CASSPPPQGANSPLHF.

This clone was seen just once. The chain links TRBV3-1 (or the pseudogene TRBV3-2) to TRBJ1-2; D is undetermined. CDR3 size: 12 residues. V gave up 1 base and J gave up 6 bases, with 6 bases separating them. Germline lookup yields CDR1 LGHDT and CDR2 YNNKEL (reference sequence). The DNA for the CDR3 is TGTGCCAGCAGCCAAGCGAAAGATGGCTACACCTTC. Translated: CASSQAKDGYTF.

A few counts support this clone. The V gene is TRBV7-9, the J gene TRBJ1-5; TRBD1 matches at 8 bases. Trimming took 6 bases from V and 6 from J; bases not matched to a gene: 7. Germline CDR1 is SEHNR and CDR2 is FQNEAQ (reference sequence). This CDR3 has 14 residues. CDR3 in DNA: TGTGCCAGCAGTTTACAGGGGGGGGTTCAGCCCCAGCATTTT. As protein: CASSLQGGVQPQHF.